Included here is one T cell receptor (beta chain) sequence, with context. Its antigen is undetermined. CD45RO-CCR7+CD27+CD95- cells counted as naive CD8+ T cells. With UMI labels, 5' RACE was used to prepare the TRB cDNA libraries. Following a re-call of the 5' RACE reads, TCRdb has one entry per CDR3 protein and lacks DNA. The sample includes 100,000 to 150,000 distinct CDR3 sequences. These data originate in a study of CXCR3-negative and CXCR3-positive naive CD8 T cells. The CDR3 has 13 residues. Germline loops: CDR1 DFQATT, CDR2 SNEGSKA (reference sequence). Findings of the study overall: Whereas memory cells differed, naive CXCR3-negative and CXCR3-positive cells shared similar TRBV-TRBJ usage. Memory CD8+ T cell repertoires were far less diverse than both naive subsets. Naive cells with CXCR3 showed TRB CDR3s that were more hydrophobic than those in CXCR3-negative naive cells.

This sequence was found in a human donor in good health. Some clones in this sample may be carry-over from other donors' samples. Sequencing was done on a sample of naive CXCR3- CD8+ T cells from blood. Indicated subset: CD45RO-CCR7+CD27+CD95- naive CD8+ T cells lacking CXCR3 (TNR3-). The chain joins TRBV20-1 to TRBJ2-7; the TRBD2 assignment by TCRdb is unverifiable without DNA. CDR3 in amino acids: CSARDQGNYEQYF.